Listed here is a single T cell receptor (beta chain). Its antigen is currently unknown. Per the germline V gene, CDR1 is MNHNS and CDR2 is SASEGT. The CDR3 covers 17 residues. V shed 4 bases and J shed 3 bases, with 21 bases lying between them. The PCR made use of 60 Vbeta and 13 Jbeta primers. The table came from immunoSEQ multiplex PCR; TCRdb's copy has only in-frame clones and leaves some out. The table counts under 70,000 clones; approximately 10% lies in the top ten. This sample is part of a study of cytomegalovirus exposure and HLA in healthy donors. Study-level findings and limits: The study designated fewer than 200 TCR beta chains cytomegalovirus-associated.

Sequencing was carried out using PBMCs. This rearrangement joins TRBV6-1 to TRBJ1-1, with a weak D call TRBD1 (6 bases). The clonotype was recovered from a man in his fifties in good health and CMV-seropositive. The chain's CDR3 is CASSARERGRWDTEAFF. In DNA form, the CDR3 reads TGTGCCAGCAGTGCGAGGGAAAGGGGGAGATGGGACACTGAAGCTTTCTTT.